What follows describes a single T cell receptor (beta chain). Its target is not known. These data come from a study of cytomegalovirus exposure and HLA in healthy donors. Study findings and constraints: Another analysis was done later, and it associated 15,000 or so TCR beta sequences with HLA alleles at 0.05 false discovery rate.

Both 60 Vbeta primers and 13 Jbeta primers went into the PCR. Some clones are missing from TCRdb's copy, which holds only in-frame ones; the method was immunoSEQ multiplex PCR. The top ten clones hold 9.5% to 15% of a sample with 100,000 to 150,000 clones, over 75% of them seen once. Sequencing was performed on PBMCs. This sequence was found in a woman between 35 and 50 years old in good health and CMV-seropositive.

The CDR3 protein is CASSSGVEQPQHF. Here the CDR3 DNA reads TGTGCCAGCTCTTCAGGGGTAGAGCAGCCCCAGCATTTT. This rearrangement joins TRBV18 to TRBJ1-5, with D maybe TRBD1 (6 bases). Germline V lookup: CDR1 KGHSH, CDR2 LQKENI. The CDR3 sequence is 13 residues long. The V gene lost 6 bases and the J gene lost 7 bases, with 13 bases spanning the gap. The whole variable domain, filled in from reference TRBV18 and TRBJ1-5, reads NAGVMQNPRHLVRRRGQEARLRCSPMKGHSHVYWYRQLPEEGLKFMVYLQKENIIDESGMPKERFSAEFPKEGPSILRIQQVVRGDSAAYFCASSSGVEQPQHFGDGTRLSIL.